Listed here are 17 T cell receptor beta chains from one sample, sequenced in a study of breast tumors, draining lymph nodes, adjacent tissues (dated by TCRdb to the mid-2010s). The axillary draining lymph nodes of breast cancer patients were the source of the lymph node samples. The method was multiplex PCR. The sequencer listed for this sample is Illumina HiSeq 2000. The public reads were quality trimmed at Q25 with fastp and then assembled into clones with MiXCR by TCRdb, keeping productive beta chains. Each entry is one CDR3 protein sequence, shown with its most common DNA and genes. Counted in this sample were roughly 260,000 distinct CDR3 sequences; roughly 31% of them appeared once. The biggest ten clones account for under 1.2% of the sample. Source material: axillary lymph node tissue. These receptors were collected from a female donor with breast cancer. Some clones in this sample may be carry-over from other donors' samples.

In regard to this clonotype: Just one base apart from a much larger clone, this may be a read error. The V and J genes are TRBV9 and TRBJ2-1; maybe TRBD2 (5 bases). Germline V gives CDR1 SGDLS, CDR2 YYNGEE. CDR3 length: 15 amino acids. V was clipped by 4 bases and J by 6 bases, with 17 bases between them. The CDR3 sequence: CASSPSGIGVNEQFF. CDR3 DNA: TGTGCCAGCAGCCCCTCGGGAATCGGGGTCAATGAGCAGTTCTTC.

This clonotype was picked up one time. V is TRBV20-1 and J is TRBJ2-3; TRBD1 matches at 12 bases. The DNA end favors TRBJ1-5, so the J call may be wrong. From germline, CDR1 is DFQATT and CDR2 SNEGSKA (reference sequence). This CDR3 is 15 amino acids long. CDR3 residues: CSAEPGQGASDTQHF. In nucleotides, the CDR3 is TGCAGTGCTGAACCGGGACAGGGGGCTTCAGATACACAGCATTTT.

This clonotype has a count of ten or more. The rearrangement joins TRBV12-3 or TRBV12-4 to TRBJ2-5; 13 bases agree with TRBD2. CDR3 size: 16 residues. The trim removed 1 base at V and 7 bases at J, leaving 6 bases unmatched. The CDR3 DNA reads TGTGCCAGCAGTTTAGTTGGACTAGCGGGAGATCGGACCCAGTACTTC. Translating it yields CASSLVGLAGDRTQYF.

This clonotype was seen many times. The CDR3 region has the DNA TGTGCCACCAGTGGGGCAGTCAACACCGGGGAGCTGTTTTTT. Its translation: CATSGAVNTGELFF. This sequence joins TRBV24-1 and TRBJ2-2; D remains ambiguous. V shed 5 bases and J shed 2 bases, with 8 bases lying between them. The germline V gene has CDR1 KGHDR and CDR2 SFDVKD. This CDR3 region has 14 residues.

This clonotype was counted once. This may arise from a read error, as a much more abundant clone is one base away. This chain uses TRBV4-1 with TRBJ2-3, with 7 bases fitting TRBD2. V lost 2 bases, J lost 2 bases, and 7 bases stayed unmatched. CDR3 size: 16 residues. Germline V gene sequence: CDR1 MGHRA, CDR2 YSYEKL. The chain's CDR3 is CASSQSGAGSTDTQYF. CDR3 DNA sequence: TGCGCCAGCAGCCAAAGCGGGGCAGGGTCCACAGATACGCAGTATTTT.

Points on this clonotype: A much larger clone sits a single nucleotide away, making a read error possible. The rearrangement links TRBV2 to TRBJ2-7; 10 nucleotides agree with TRBD1. The junction had 9 bases not matched to a gene; V was cut back by 5 bases and J by 2 bases. This CDR3 is built from 16 residues. Per the germline V gene, CDR1 is SNHLY and CDR2 is FYNNEI. CDR3 in amino acids: CASSYRAGQGAYEQYF. DNA for the CDR3: TGTGCCAGCAGTTACCGCGCCGGACAGGGGGCCTACGAGCAGTACTTC. Filled out from reference TRBV2 and TRBJ2-7, the complete variable domain reads EPEVTQTPSHQVTQMGQEVILRCVPISNHLYFYWYRQILGQKVEFLVSFYNNEISEKSEIFDDQFSVERPDGSNFTLKIRSTKLEDSAMYFCASSYRAGQGAYEQYFGPGTRLTVT.

This clonotype showed up many times. The chain couples TRBV2 to TRBJ2-3; D perhaps matches TRBD1 (6 bases). This CDR3 spans 13 amino acids. Germline-derived CDR1 and CDR2 are SNHLY and FYNNEI. The V gene lost 7 bases and the J gene lost 1 base, with 9 bases spanning the gap. The CDR3 coding sequence is TGTGCCAGCACTTGGACAGGCACAGATACGCAGTATTTT. It translates to CASTWTGTDTQYF. Based on the CDR3 plus reference TRBV2 and TRBJ2-3, the full variable domain is EPEVTQTPSHQVTQMGQEVILRCVPISNHLYFYWYRQILGQKVEFLVSFYNNEISEKSEIFDDQFSVERPDGSNFTLKIRSTKLEDSAMYFCASTWTGTDTQYFGPGTRLTVL.

The chain combines TRBV2 with TRBJ2-3; D tentatively fits TRBD1 or TRBD2 (6 bases each). There are 13 residues in the CDR3. Germline CDR1 SNHLY, CDR2 FYNNEI. The CDR3 loop is CATGTPFTDTQYF. The DNA for the CDR3 is TGTGCTACAGGGACTCCCTTCACAGATACGCAGTATTTT.

The gene calls are TRBV3-1 and TRBJ2-5, with TRBD2 matching over 7 bases. Germline V gene data show CDR1 as LGHDT and CDR2 as YNNKEL (reference sequence). V shed 6 bases and J 2 bases; nucleotides not matched to a gene: 9. The CDR3 is made up of 15 amino acids. The CDR3 here is CASRGLADRQETQYF. CDR3 nucleotide sequence: TGTGCCAGCAGGGGGCTAGCGGATAGACAAGAGACCCAGTACTTC.

This clonotype was seen ten or more times. The chain employs TRBV19 and TRBJ2-5; 7 bases map to TRBD2. Germline values: CDR1 LNHDA, CDR2 SQIVND (reference sequence). With V trimmed by 4 bases and J by 10 bases, 15 bases remained unmatched. The CDR3 is made up of 15 amino acids. The CDR3 DNA reads TGTGCCAGTAGTAGAGACCCCCTAGCGGTGGAGGGCCAGTACTTC. The encoded protein is CASSRDPLAVEGQYF. The full variable domain, its missing parts supplied by reference TRBV19 and TRBJ2-5, is DGGITQSPKYLFRKEGQNVTLSCEQNLNHDAMYWYRQDPGQGLRLIYYSQIVNDFQKGDIAEGYSVSREKKESFPLTVTSAQKNPTAFYLCASSRDPLAVEGQYFGPGTRLLVL.

This clonotype was counted many times. The V call is TRBV6-1, the J call TRBJ1-5; D is undetermined. V was cut by 5 bases and J by 2 bases, with 13 bases left in between. Germline CDR1 MNHNS, CDR2 SASEGT. CDR3 size: 15 residues. CDR3 in amino acids: CASSSGTDGNQPQHF. Here the CDR3 DNA reads TGTGCCAGCAGTTCTGGAACTGATGGCAATCAGCCCCAGCATTTT.

This clonotype was observed many times. The chain recombines TRBV20-1 with TRBJ1-5; TRBD1 aligns across 7 bases. With 6 bases clipped from V and 4 bases from J, the junction kept 9 bases outside the gene matches. Germline V gene lookup returns CDR1 DFQATT and CDR2 SNEGSKA (reference sequence). This CDR3 comprises 14 residues. The CDR3 is CSALRTGLNQPQHF. The CDR3 DNA sequence: TGCAGTGCACTAAGGACAGGCTTAAATCAGCCCCAGCATTTT.

This clonotype is a singleton in its sample. The rearrangement uses TRBV24-1 and TRBJ1-2; 7 nucleotides agree with TRBD1. From germline, CDR1 is KGHDR and CDR2 SFDVKD. The CDR3 has 14 residues. The junction had 6 bases not matched to a gene; V was cut back by 5 bases and J by 4 bases. CDR3 coding DNA: TGTGCCACCAGTGCCCGGCGGACAGGCTATGGCTACACCTTC. Protein sequence: CATSARRTGYGYTF.

In the case of this clonotype: A much larger clone lies a single base off, so this may be a read error. This rearrangement joins TRBV13 to TRBJ1-5, with D unclear. V lost 7 bases, J lost 6 bases, and 10 bases lay in between. The CDR3 totals 12 residues. Germline CDR1 and CDR2: PRHDT and FYEKMQ (reference sequence). CDR3 in amino acids: CASTIRGQPQHF. CDR3 DNA: TGTGCCAGCACTATTCGGGGTCAGCCCCAGCATTTT.

The rearrangement links TRBV6-6 to TRBJ2-7; D tentatively reads TRBD1 or TRBD2 (6 bases each). The V end lost 5 bases, the J end lost 3 bases, and 14 bases lay between the germline ends. The CDR3 consists of 14 residues. Germline V gives CDR1 MNHNY, CDR2 SVGAGI (reference sequence). For the CDR3, the DNA is TGTGCCAGCAGTAAAGGCGGAGGGGGCTACGAGCAGTACTTC. It translates to CASSKGGGGYEQYF.

As concerns this clonotype: In this CDR3 the conserved last residue, phenylalanine or tryptophan, is missing, so a read error is likely. This chain's CDR3 is CASNLEGTGYEQYL. DNA for the CDR3: TGCGCCAGCAACTTGGAAGGGACAGGGTACGAGCAGTACCTC. V and J are TRBV5-1 and TRBJ2-7, with 9 bases lining up with TRBD1. This CDR3 contains 14 residues. CDR1 is SGHRS and CDR2 is YFSETQ in the germline V gene.

On this clonotype: A single base separates this from a much larger clone, so it may be a read error. The V gene is TRBV18, the J gene TRBJ2-5; TRBD2 might be the D (5 bases). From germline, CDR1 is KGHSH and CDR2 LQKENI. The CDR3 contains 14 residues. The CDR3 DNA is TGTGCCAGCTCACCACGCCGGGATGCGGAGACCCAGCACTTC. Translated: CASSPRRDAETQHF.